The 32 T cell receptor beta chains reported below all come from one sample, sequenced in a study of graft-versus-host responses after intestinal transplantation. Tissue processing of the graft released intraepithelial and lamina propria lymphocytes from it. The assay was immunoSEQ multiplex PCR, and TCRdb's table has in-frame clones only and misses some. The data contain some 66,000 clones, about nine tenths of them singletons. Sequencing was performed on ileum tissue, taken roughly 390 days after transplant. Receptors originate from a human patient who received an intestinal transplant, so some T cells may come from the graft donor.

The rearrangement links TRBV6-5 to TRBJ2-7; 8 nucleotides line up with TRBD1. The V and J ends lost 2 bases and 5 bases, in that order; junction bases with no gene match: 5. The CDR3 is 14 residues long. CDR1 is MNHEY, CDR2 SVGAGI, per germline. Here the CDR3 reads CASSYQTGVNEQYF. As DNA, the CDR3 is TGTGCCAGCAGTTACCAGACAGGGGTAAACGAGCAGTACTTC.

The chain carries TRBV6-4 and TRBJ1-5; 9 positions match TRBD1. Germline V gene sequence: CDR1 MRHNA, CDR2 SNTAGT. The CDR3 consists of 16 residues. Unmatched junction bases numbered 12, after V lost 5 bases and J lost 7 bases. CDR3 protein: CASSPLRDRVIQPQHF. In DNA form, the CDR3 reads TGTGCCAGCAGTCCATTGAGGGACAGGGTGATCCAGCCCCAGCATTTT.

This chain uses TRBV27 with TRBJ1-5, with TRBD1 matching over 7 bases. Germline trimming cut 0 bases from V and 4 bases from J; bases unmatched to any gene: 6. The CDR3 is made up of 16 amino acids. Germline V lookup: CDR1 MNHEY, CDR2 SMNVEV (reference sequence). The CDR3 region is CASSLSGAGGNQPQHF. The CDR3 region has the DNA TGTGCCAGCAGTTTATCGGGGGCAGGGGGAAATCAGCCCCAGCATTTT.

The rearrangement links TRBV5-6 to TRBJ2-7; D gene ambiguous. The germline V gene encodes CDR1 SGHDT and CDR2 YYEEEE. The V end was cut by 0 bases, the J end by 0 bases, with 13 bases between. The CDR3 has 16 amino acids. This CDR3 is CASSLVRNPASYEQYF. The CDR3 bases are TGTGCCAGCAGCTTGGTCAGGAATCCAGCCTCCTACGAGCAGTACTTC.

The chain links TRBV9 to TRBJ2-7; 9 nucleotides match TRBD1. Germline V CDR1 and CDR2: SGDLS, YYNGEE. CDR3 length equals 16 residues. The V gene end was trimmed by 0 bases and the J gene end by 4 bases; junction bases not matched to a gene: 8. The CDR3 DNA reads as TGTGCCAGCAGCGTAGGAGGTACAGGGGGCATATACGAGCAGTACTTC. This encodes CASSVGGTGGIYEQYF.

This chain links TRBV19 with TRBJ2-7, with D tentatively TRBD1 (5 bases). The CDR3 consists of 14 residues. Trimming pared 5 bases from V and 1 base from J, leaving 12 bases between. From germline, CDR1 is LNHDA and CDR2 SQIVND (reference sequence). DNA of the CDR3: TGTGCCAGTAGTTCTCGCAGGGAATCCTACGAGCAGTACTTC. Protein: CASSSRRESYEQYF. Using reference TRBV19 and TRBJ2-7 for the parts outside the CDR3, the full variable domain is DGGITQSPKYLFRKEGQNVTLSCEQNLNHDAMYWYRQDPGQGLRLIYYSQIVNDFQKGDIAEGYSVSREKKESFPLTVTSAQKNPTAFYLCASSSRRESYEQYFGPGTRLTVT.

The CDR3 sequence is CASSPTVGAGGYGYTF. The CDR3 DNA sequence: TGTGCCAGCTCACCAACCGTAGGGGCAGGGGGCTATGGCTACACCTTC. The chain is built from TRBV18 and TRBJ1-2; the match to TRBD1 covers 7 bases. The germline gives CDR1 KGHSH, CDR2 LQKENI. The V gene end was trimmed by 2 bases and the J gene end by 4 bases; junction bases not matched to a gene: 10. CDR3 length: 16 amino acids.

The CDR3 loop reads CASSFSETQYF. CDR3 nucleotides: TGTGCCAGCAGTTTTTCGGAGACCCAGTACTTC. The rearrangement links TRBV28 to TRBJ2-5; D unresolved. V was pared by 3 bases and J by 5 bases, with 4 bases between. Germline CDR1 reads MDHEN; CDR2 reads SYDVKM. The CDR3 consists of 11 residues.

The V call is TRBV7-6, the J call TRBJ1-6; 8 positions match TRBD1. The CDR3 is 16 residues long. In germline, CDR1 is SGHVS, CDR2 FNYEAQ. V dropped 0 bases and J dropped 6; count of bases not matched to a gene: 4. DNA for the CDR3: TGTGCCAGCAGCTTAGCGTATCAGGGGGCTAATTCACCCCTCCACTTT. Translation: CASSLAYQGANSPLHF.

The chain couples TRBV19 to TRBJ2-1, with 7 bases matching TRBD1. The CDR3 contains 14 residues. Losses at the gene ends were 9 bases for V and 1 base for J; bases not matched to a gene: 6. The germline gives CDR1 LNHDA, CDR2 SQIVND (reference sequence). The CDR3 DNA follows: TGTGCCAGCCAAGGGACAGCTTCCTACAATGAGCAGTTCTTC. It specifies CASQGTASYNEQFF.

The chain couples TRBV28 to TRBJ2-5, with TRBD1 as a possible D gene (8 bases). Germline CDR1 reads MDHEN; CDR2 reads SYDVKM. Deletions cut 2 bases from V and 1 base from J, with 23 bases between. The CDR3 runs to 19 residues. The DNA for the CDR3 is TGTGCCAGCAGTTTAGTGATACAGGGGGGGGTCCAGGTCCAAGAGACCCAGTACTTC. This translates into CASSLVIQGGVQVQETQYF.

This clone was observed a handful of times. The genes are TRBV11-2 and TRBJ1-1; D not resolved. This CDR3 contains 14 residues. Germline V gene data show CDR1 as SGHAT and CDR2 as FQNNGV. V gave up 4 bases and J gave up 11 bases, with 20 bases separating them. CDR3 loop: CASSSTRGSLEAFF. In DNA, the CDR3 is TGTGCCAGCAGCTCCACTCGCGGGAGTCTCGAGGCTTTCTTT.

The chain links TRBV25-1 to TRBJ2-1, with TRBD2 as a possible D gene (7 bases). Germline V lookup: CDR1 MGHDK, CDR2 SYGVNS. V lost 0 bases, J lost 10 bases, and 10 bases lay in between. CDR3 size: 13 residues. CDR3 region: CASSEYGGAEQFF. CDR3 DNA sequence: TGTGCCAGCAGTGAATATGGGGGGGCCGAGCAGTTCTTC.

The V call is TRBV11-2, the J call TRBJ2-5; D possibly corresponds to TRBD1 (6 bases). The CDR3 loop spans 14 amino acids. Germline V gene data show CDR1 as SGHAT and CDR2 as FQNNGV. V was clipped by 5 bases and J by 1 base, with 11 bases between them. This CDR3 is CASSPEGVQETQYF. The CDR3, as DNA: TGTGCCAGCAGCCCTGAGGGGGTCCAAGAGACCCAGTACTTC.

The rearrangement uses TRBV5-6 and TRBJ2-3, with D tentatively TRBD2 (6 bases). V lost 0 bases and J 3 bases, leaving 11 bases between the germline ends. The CDR3 consists of 15 residues. The germline V gene has CDR1 SGHDT and CDR2 YYEEEE. CDR3 bases: TGTGCCAGCAGCTTGGGGATGGGAGGAACAGATACGCAGTATTTT. Amino acid sequence: CASSLGMGGTDTQYF.

The chain couples TRBV5-4 to TRBJ1-6; no definite D call. V was cut by 2 bases and J by 7 bases, with 7 bases left in between. In germline, CDR1 is SGHNT, CDR2 YYREEE (reference sequence). The CDR3 extends over 13 amino acids. The CDR3, as DNA: TGTGCCAGCAGCTTATTCGGGAATTCACCCCTCCACTTT. Protein sequence: CASSLFGNSPLHF.

V usage is TRBV10-2 and J usage is TRBJ2-7; the match to TRBD2 covers 7 bases. With 10 bases clipped from V and 3 bases from J, the junction kept 15 bases outside the gene matches. The CDR3 has 15 amino acids. The V gene's germline CDR1 is WSHSY and CDR2 SAAADI. DNA for the CDR3: TGCGCCACCTCAGGGCGGGAGAGAGGAATCTACGAGCAGTACTTC. Protein product: CATSGRERGIYEQYF.

About this clone itself: The DNA is omitted, as the CDR3 cannot be located on it reliably, and the CDR3 follows TCRdb's listing. This chain connects TRBV12-1 to TRBJ2-7. TRBV12-1 constitutes a pseudogene. The CDR3 contains 15 residues when both ends are counted. This chain's CDR3 is CASSFAPGSQYEQYF.

This chain connects TRBV11-1 to TRBJ2-1; no firm D call. The germline CDR1 and CDR2 sequences are SGHAT and FQDESV (reference sequence). V was clipped by 3 bases and J by 0 bases, with 9 bases between them. The CDR3 runs to 15 residues. The CDR3 spells CASSFDDSSYNEQFF. CDR3 coding DNA: TGTGCCAGCAGCTTCGACGATAGCTCCTACAATGAGCAGTTCTTC.

In its sample, this clone was seen a few times. The genes are TRBV10-3 and TRBJ1-1; D might be TRBD1 (5 bases). V shed 10 bases and J shed 1 base, with 7 bases lying between them. The CDR3 runs 11 residues. CDR1 and CDR2 from the germline V gene are ENHRY and SYGVKD. The CDR3 coding sequence is TGTGCCACTACAGGGAACACTGAAGCTTTCTTT. It specifies CATTGNTEAFF.

The V gene is TRBV5-1, the J gene TRBJ1-2; no clear D gene. The length of the CDR3 is 13 residues. Germline values: CDR1 SGHRS, CDR2 YFSETQ. Trimming removed 5 bases from V and 0 bases from J, with 8 bases in between. CDR3 coding DNA: TGCGCCAGCAGGAGGGAAGCTAACTATGGCTACACCTTC. Its translation: CASRREANYGYTF. The full variable domain, rest sourced from reference TRBV5-1 and TRBJ1-2, is KAGVTQTPRYLIKTRGQQVTLSCSPISGHRSVSWYQQTPGQGLQFLFEYFSETQRNKGNFPGRFSGRQFSNSRSEMNVSTLELGDSALYLCASRREANYGYTFGSGTRLTVV.

The chain uses TRBV28 and TRBJ1-2; D remains ambiguous. This CDR3 spans 13 amino acids. In germline, CDR1 is MDHEN, CDR2 SYDVKM. V lost 11 bases to trimming and J lost 4 bases, with 17 bases between them. CDR3 amino acids: CAGMWKVSYGYTF. In nucleotides, the CDR3 is TGTGCCGGGATGTGGAAGGTGTCCTATGGCTACACCTTC.

This chain joins TRBV2 and TRBJ2-3, with D uncertain. Germline loops: CDR1 SNHLY, CDR2 FYNNEI. The CDR3 loop spans 15 amino acids. The V end was cut by 8 bases, the J end by 2 bases, with 17 bases between. The CDR3 DNA is TGTGCCAGCGGTTACTCGTACGGATACACAGATACGCAGTATTTT. As protein: CASGYSYGYTDTQYF.

This chain links TRBV28 with TRBJ2-1, with D possibly being TRBD2 (6 bases). The length of the CDR3 is 16 residues. From germline, CDR1 is MDHEN and CDR2 SYDVKM. The V end was cut by 4 bases, the J end by 2 bases, with 15 bases between. The CDR3: CASSSRLAEAYNEQFF. For the CDR3, the DNA is TGTGCCAGCAGTTCCCGATTAGCGGAAGCCTACAATGAGCAGTTCTTC.

V and J are TRBV6-5 and TRBJ1-1, with D unclear. CDR3 length equals 13 residues. CDR1 is MNHEY and CDR2 is SVGAGI in the germline V gene. Trimming removed 6 bases from V and 2 bases from J, with 10 bases in between. The CDR3 is CASSRTINTEAFF. The CDR3 coding sequence is TGTGCCAGCAGCCGAACCATCAACACTGAAGCTTTCTTT.

CDR3 sequence (DNA): TGTGCCAGCAGTTTCGGGGGGGTGGGAGAGACCCAGTACTTC. It yields the protein CASSFGGVGETQYF. The rearrangement links TRBV27 to TRBJ2-5, with TRBD2 matching 8 bases. This CDR3 has 14 amino acids. Germline loops: CDR1 MNHEY, CDR2 SMNVEV (reference sequence). After removal of 3 bases from V and 4 bases from J, the junction contained 4 bases not matched to a gene.

This clone was seen just once. V gene TRBV7-2 combines with J gene TRBJ2-3; 9 nucleotides line up with TRBD2. The CDR3 spans 18 residues. V lost 2 bases and J lost 1; bases outside the gene matches: 10. Germline assignment: CDR1 SGHTA and CDR2 FQGNSA. The CDR3 nucleotides are TGTGCCAGCAGCTTATATCGGGCGCTAGCGGGGCGCACAGATACGCAGTATTTT. Protein sequence: CASSLYRALAGRTDTQYF.

The chain is built from TRBV2 and TRBJ2-3, with D uncertain. V lost 7 bases and J lost 3, with 8 bases in between. Per germline, CDR1 SNHLY and CDR2 FYNNEI. The CDR3 is made up of 12 amino acids. This CDR3 is CASKLRTDTQYF. The CDR3 bases are TGTGCCAGCAAATTGAGGACAGATACGCAGTATTTT.

The chain recombines TRBV7-8 with TRBJ1-2; a possible D gene is TRBD1 (5 bases). CDR1 and CDR2 from the germline V gene are SGHVS and FQNEAQ. Deletions cut 5 bases from V and 3 bases from J, with 13 bases between. The length of the CDR3 is 14 residues. This CDR3 reads CASSPAGDYYGYTF. In DNA, the CDR3 is TGTGCCAGCAGCCCCGCGGGGGACTACTATGGCTACACCTTC.

The V gene is TRBV5-5, the J gene TRBJ2-1; D is undetermined. Looked up from germline, CDR1 is SGHKS and CDR2 is YYEKEE (reference sequence). The V end lost 0 bases, the J end lost 4 bases, and 20 bases lay between the germline ends. This CDR3 region has 18 residues. The CDR3 spells CASSLVDATVRIYNEQFF. The CDR3 DNA reads TGTGCCAGCAGCTTGGTGGATGCGACTGTCCGAATTTACAATGAGCAGTTCTTC.

The chain has TRBV13 and TRBJ2-3; D is undetermined. Germline V lookup: CDR1 PRHDT, CDR2 FYEKMQ (reference sequence). V was trimmed by 6 bases and J by 5 bases, leaving 9 bases between them. The CDR3 length is 12 residues. The DNA for the CDR3 is TGTGCCAGCAGGTTTCAAGGAGATACGCAGTATTTT. Amino acids: CASRFQGDTQYF.

The chain uses TRBV27 and TRBJ2-3, with D maybe TRBD2 (7 bases). The CDR3 runs 14 residues. V was trimmed by 3 bases and J by 5 bases, leaving 12 bases between them. Looked up from germline, CDR1 is MNHEY and CDR2 is SMNVEV (reference sequence). The CDR3 is CASSLGGALDTQYF. The CDR3 bases are TGTGCCAGCAGTTTGGGGGGGGCGTTAGATACGCAGTATTTT.